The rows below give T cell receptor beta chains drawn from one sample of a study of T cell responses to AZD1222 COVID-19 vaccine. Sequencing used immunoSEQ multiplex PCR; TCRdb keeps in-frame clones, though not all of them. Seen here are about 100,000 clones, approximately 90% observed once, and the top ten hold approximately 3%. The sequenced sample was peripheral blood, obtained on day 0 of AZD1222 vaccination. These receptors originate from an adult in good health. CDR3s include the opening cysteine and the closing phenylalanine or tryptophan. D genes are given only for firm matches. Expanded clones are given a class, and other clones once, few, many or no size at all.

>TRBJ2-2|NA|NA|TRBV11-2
CASSFSGERTGELFF
TGTGCCAGCAGCTTTTCGGGGGAAAGGACCGGGGAGCTGTTTTTT
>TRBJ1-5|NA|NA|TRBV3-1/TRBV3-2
CASSQTRDQPQHF
TGTGCCAGCAGCCAGACGCGTGATCAGCCCCAGCATTTT
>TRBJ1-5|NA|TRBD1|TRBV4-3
CASSPGQGGQPQHF
TGCGCCAGCAGCCCAGGACAGGGAGGACAGCCCCAGCATTTT
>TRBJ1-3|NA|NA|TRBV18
CASSPERFSGNTIYF
TGTGCCAGCTCACCGGAGCGGTTCTCTGGAAACACCATATATTTT
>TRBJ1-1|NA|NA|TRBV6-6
CASSYSRRNTEAFF
TGTGCCAGCAGTTACTCAAGGAGGAACACTGAAGCTTTCTTT
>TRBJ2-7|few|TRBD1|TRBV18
CASSPRKTGTGTYEQYF
TGTGCCAGCTCACCACGGAAAACCGGGACAGGGACCTACGAGCAGTACTTC
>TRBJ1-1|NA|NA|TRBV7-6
CASSPLGMNTEAFF
TGTGCCAGCAGCCCGCTGGGGATGAACACTGAAGCTTTCTTT
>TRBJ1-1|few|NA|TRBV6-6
CASSEAFF
TGTGCCAGCAGCGAAGCTTTCTTT
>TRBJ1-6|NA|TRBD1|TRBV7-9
CASSRTGWGSPLHF
TGTGCCAGCAGCCGGACAGGGTGGGGTTCACCCCTCCACTTT
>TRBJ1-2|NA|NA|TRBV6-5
CASILSPRLNYGYTF
TGTGCCAGCATTTTATCGCCCAGGCTTAACTATGGCTACACCTTC
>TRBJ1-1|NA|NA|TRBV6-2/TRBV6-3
CASSPTAGTEAFF
TGTGCCAGCAGCCCGACAGCTGGCACTGAAGCTTTCTTT
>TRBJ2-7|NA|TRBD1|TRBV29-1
CSVDGQGGYEQYF
TGCAGCGTTGATGGACAGGGAGGCTACGAGCAGTACTTC
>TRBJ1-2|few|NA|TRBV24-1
CATSDSGYGYTF
TGTGCCACCTCTGACAGTGGGTATGGCTACACCTTC
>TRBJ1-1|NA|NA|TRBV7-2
CASSLSQRLGSFAFF
TGTGCCAGCAGCTTATCGCAACGACTCGGATCTTTTGCTTTCTTT
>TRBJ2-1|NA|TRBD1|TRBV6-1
CASSEQGQALNEQFF
TGTGCCAGCAGTGAACAGGGACAGGCCTTAAATGAGCAGTTCTTC
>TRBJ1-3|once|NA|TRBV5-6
CASSLVYGASGNTIYF
TGTGCCAGCAGCTTGGTTTACGGTGCCTCTGGAAACACCATATATTTT
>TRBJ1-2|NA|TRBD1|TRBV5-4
CASSLRQGANYGYTF
TGTGCCAGCAGCCTACGACAGGGGGCTAACTATGGCTACACCTTC
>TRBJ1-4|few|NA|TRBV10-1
CASSTVATNEKLFF
TGCGCCAGCTCGACAGTTGCAACTAATGAAAAACTGTTTTTT
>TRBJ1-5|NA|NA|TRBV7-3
CASSLNGGADQPQHF
TGTGCCAGCAGCTTAAATGGGGGGGCAGATCAGCCCCAGCATTTT
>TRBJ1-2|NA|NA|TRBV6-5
CASSRDRNYGYTF
TGTGCCAGCAGCCGTGACAGAAACTATGGCTACACCTTC
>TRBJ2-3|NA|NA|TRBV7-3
CASTGRATDTQYF
TGTGCCAGCACGGGCAGGGCCACAGATACGCAGTATTTT
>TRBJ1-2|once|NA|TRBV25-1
CASSVHGGANYGYTF
TGTGCCAGCAGTGTTCACGGCGGGGCTAACTATGGCTACACCTTC
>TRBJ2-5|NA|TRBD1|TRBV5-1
CASSPRGTDPGETQYF
TGCGCCAGCAGCCCTAGAGGGACAGACCCTGGGGAGACCCAGTACTTC
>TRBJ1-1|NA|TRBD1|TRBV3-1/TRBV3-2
CASSPHFKGTGGPEAFF
TGTGCCAGCAGCCCCCACTTCAAGGGGACAGGAGGCCCTGAAGCTTTCTTT
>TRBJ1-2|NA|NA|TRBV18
CASSPQQGPNYGYTF
TGTGCCAGCTCACCGCAACAGGGACCTAACTATGGCTACACCTTC
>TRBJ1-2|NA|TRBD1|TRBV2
CASSHRGLNYGYTF
TGTGCCAGCAGCCACAGGGGGCTAAACTATGGCTACACCTTC
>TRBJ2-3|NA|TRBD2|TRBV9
CASSVEAGGLVDTQYF
TGTGCCAGCAGCGTAGAGGCGGGGGGGCTTGTGGATACGCAGTATTTT
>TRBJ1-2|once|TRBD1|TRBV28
CASTRTGFGYYGYTF
TGTGCCAGCACCCGGACAGGGTTTGGATACTATGGCTACACCTTC
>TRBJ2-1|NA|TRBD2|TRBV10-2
CASKESGGDYNEQFF
TGCGCCAGCAAGGAAAGCGGGGGGGATTACAATGAGCAGTTCTTC
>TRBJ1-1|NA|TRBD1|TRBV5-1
CASSSPGTENTEAFF
TGCGCCAGCAGCTCCCCTGGGACAGAGAACACTGAAGCTTTCTTT
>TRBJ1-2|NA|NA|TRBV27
CASRFTTTTYYGYTF
TGTGCCAGCAGGTTTACCACCACTACTTACTATGGCTACACCTTC
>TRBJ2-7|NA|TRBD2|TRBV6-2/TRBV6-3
CASSYSRTRDINEQYF
TGTGCCAGCAGTTACTCGAGGACTAGAGATATCAACGAGCAGTACTTC
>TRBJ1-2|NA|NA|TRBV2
CASSGDIYGYTF
TGTGCCAGCAGTGGCGACATCTATGGCTACACCTTC
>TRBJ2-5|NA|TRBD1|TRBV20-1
CSADRGETQYF
TGCAGTGCTGACAGGGGTGAGACCCAGTACTTC